Below, 18 T cell receptor beta chains from the same sample are listed, as sequenced in a study of cytomegalovirus exposure and HLA in healthy donors. Only in-frame clones appear in the TCRdb table, and some are missing; sequencing was by immunoSEQ multiplex PCR. The data show roughly 120,000 clones, with approximately 87% seen just once and over 6% held by the top ten. The sequenced material came from PBMCs. These receptors were obtained from a woman aged 18-30 years in good health and CMV-seropositive.

The chain uses TRBV7-3 and TRBJ1-1; 10 nucleotides align to TRBD1. CDR3 length: 18 amino acids. Trimming removed 2 bases from V and 4 bases from J; junction bases left unmatched: 13. Germline assignment: CDR1 SGHTA and CDR2 FQGTGA. The CDR3 DNA reads TGTGCCAGCAGCTTATCCTACCCCAGACAGGGGGCCTGCACTGAAGCTTTCTTT. Translation gives CASSLSYPRQGACTEAFF.

This clone has a single count. A read error may account for a junction end that differs from germline. The CDR3 DNA follows: TGTGCCAGCAACCAAGGACTAGCGGGTTTCACAGATACGCAGTATTTT. As protein: CASNQGLAGFTDTQYF. This chain uses TRBV4-2 with TRBJ2-3, with 11 bases lining up with TRBD2. The CDR3 is made up of 16 amino acids. The germline gives CDR1 LGHNA, CDR2 YNFKEQ.

This chain joins TRBV6-5 and TRBJ2-1, with TRBD2 matching 8 bases. The V gene end was trimmed by 11 bases and the J gene end by 5 bases; junction bases not matched to a gene: 5. Germline CDR1 reads MNHEY; CDR2 reads SVGAGI. CDR3 length equals 12 residues. The CDR3 protein is CAAGGWDNEQFF. The CDR3 DNA sequence: TGTGCCGCGGGGGGCTGGGACAATGAGCAGTTCTTC.

This chain links TRBV12-5 with TRBJ2-6, with D maybe TRBD1 (5 bases). CDR1 and CDR2 (germline): LGHNT, FRNRAP. The CDR3 is made up of 18 amino acids. Deletions cut 5 bases from V and 5 bases from J, with 22 bases between. The CDR3 loop reads CASGGLDAGQSRANVLTF. CDR3 bases: TGTGCTAGTGGTGGTCTGGATGCAGGACAAAGTCGGGCCAACGTCCTGACTTTC.

This sequence joins TRBV21-1 and TRBJ2-7; the table's D gene call, TRBD2, was not cross checked with the DNA. TRBV21-1 is deemed a pseudogene. There are 14 residues in the CDR3. The CDR3 DNA reads as TGTGCCAGTTCACACGGGGGAGTCTCCTACGAGCAGTACTTC. This codes for CASSHGGVSYEQYF.

The V gene is TRBV19, the J gene TRBJ1-5; unclear D gene. Trimming stripped 3 bases from V and 4 bases from J, with 10 bases between. This CDR3 is built from 14 residues. From germline, CDR1 is LNHDA and CDR2 SQIVND (reference sequence). This CDR3 is CASSIGYKNQPQHF. DNA for the CDR3: TGTGCCAGTAGTATCGGGTATAAAAATCAGCCCCAGCATTTT.

This clone was detected only once. The rearrangement joins TRBV2 to TRBJ1-5; tentatively, D is TRBD1 (5 bases). Germline CDR1 reads SNHLY; CDR2 reads FYNNEI. The CDR3 loop spans 14 amino acids. The V end was cut by 4 bases, the J end by 8 bases, with 15 bases between. The CDR3 here is CASSAAVWGEPQHF. The CDR3 nucleotides read TGTGCCAGCAGTGCAGCTGTGTGGGGCGAGCCCCAGCATTTT.

J is TRBJ1-2 and V is TRBV5-5, with 8 nucleotides matching TRBD1. Germline V gives CDR1 SGHKS, CDR2 YYEKEE (reference sequence). J was trimmed by 6 bases and V by 4 bases; bases with no gene match: 8. The CDR3 runs 14 residues. Here the CDR3 reads CASSAQDRGDGYTF. The CDR3, as DNA: TGTGCCAGCAGCGCACAAGACAGGGGAGATGGCTACACCTTC. The full variable domain, its missing parts supplied by reference TRBV5-5 and TRBJ1-2, is DAGVTQSPTHLIKTRGQQVTLRCSPISGHKSVSWYQQVLGQGPQFIFQYYEKEERGRGNFPDRFSARQFPNYSSELNVNALLLGDSALYLCASSAQDRGDGYTFGSGTRLTVV.

The rearrangement joins TRBV18 to TRBJ1-2; 7 nucleotides align to TRBD1. With V trimmed by 5 bases and J by 8 bases, 11 bases remained unmatched. CDR1 is KGHSH, CDR2 LQKENI, per germline. This CDR3 is 14 amino acids long. The CDR3 DNA reads TGTGCCAGCTCATTGGGGACAGAGTTCGGGGGCTACACCTTC. This translates into CASSLGTEFGGYTF.

The chain has TRBV28 and TRBJ1-1, with 7 bases matching TRBD1. The length of the CDR3 is 17 residues. The V segment lost 5 bases and the J segment 1 base; nucleotides outside the gene matches: 13. Germline CDR1 MDHEN, CDR2 SYDVKM. The CDR3 DNA sequence: TGTGCCAGCAGTAGAACAGGGGTCTTCGGAGAGAACACTGAAGCTTTCTTT. Protein: CASSRTGVFGENTEAFF. The full variable domain, rest sourced from reference TRBV28 and TRBJ1-1, is DVKVTQSSRYLVKRTGEKVFLECVQDMDHENMFWYRQDPGLGLRLIYFSYDVKMKEKGDIPEGYSVSREKKERFSLILESASTNQTSMYLCASSRTGVFGENTEAFFGQGTRLTVV.

The chain recombines TRBV19 with TRBJ1-2; 7 positions match TRBD1. The length of the CDR3 is 15 residues. The V gene end was trimmed by 5 bases and the J gene end by 4 bases; junction bases not matched to a gene: 10. Per germline, CDR1 LNHDA and CDR2 SQIVND (reference sequence). CDR3 DNA sequence: TGTGCCAGTAGTCTTACAGGGGCGTCTGGCTATGGCTACACCTTC. The encoded protein is CASSLTGASGYGYTF.

The rearrangement joins TRBV5-4 to TRBJ2-1, with TRBD2 as a possible D gene (6 bases). The V end lost 4 bases, the J end lost 4 bases, and 9 bases lay between the germline ends. Germline assignment: CDR1 SGHNT and CDR2 YYREEE (reference sequence). The CDR3 is 13 amino acids. The CDR3 sequence: CASSPGTYNEQFF. As DNA, the CDR3 is TGTGCCAGCAGCCCCGGGACTTACAATGAGCAGTTCTTC.

In this sample, this clone turned up a few times. The chain couples TRBV4-1 to TRBJ2-7; D not certain. The CDR3 consists of 15 residues. Looked up from germline, CDR1 is MGHRA and CDR2 is YSYEKL. Trimming shortened V by 0 bases and J by 1 base, and 10 bases separated the two germline ends. Here the CDR3 reads CASSQDVSRSYEQYF. CDR3 coding DNA: TGCGCCAGCAGCCAAGACGTGTCCCGTTCCTACGAGCAGTACTTC.

This sequence joins TRBV21-1 and TRBJ2-3; TRBD1 is the table's D call, not checked against the DNA. TRBV21-1 is labeled a pseudogene. The CDR3 sequence is 15 residues long. The CDR3 DNA follows: TGTGCCAGCACTGCGGTCCAAAGGGGGACAGATACGCAGTATTTT. It yields the protein CASTAVQRGTDTQYF.

This clone has a single count. The chain recombines TRBV6-5 with TRBJ2-3; 7 bases are a match to TRBD1. Germline V lookup: CDR1 MNHEY, CDR2 SVGAGI. The CDR3 has 14 amino acids. After removal of 11 bases from V and 4 bases from J, the junction contained 12 bases not matched to a gene. The CDR3 nucleotides read TGTGCCCCCAGACAGGGTGAAGGGCCAGATACGCAGTATTTT. This codes for CAPRQGEGPDTQYF.

The V call is TRBV16, the J call TRBJ2-1, with 7 bases that match TRBD1. Germline CDR1 KGHSY, CDR2 FQNENV. This CDR3 has 14 residues. Trimming cost V 2 bases and J 8 bases; bases outside gene matches: 6. CDR3 sequence reads: CASSQRQGDHEQFF. Here the CDR3 DNA reads TGTGCCAGCAGCCAAAGGCAGGGGGACCATGAGCAGTTCTTC. Full variable domain (outside the CDR3, taken from reference TRBV16 and TRBJ2-1): GEEVAQTPKHLVRGEGQKAKLYCAPIKGHSYVFWYQQVLKNEFKFLISFQNENVFDETGMPKERFSAKCLPNSPCSLEIQATKLEDSAVYFCASSQRQGDHEQFFGPGTRLTVL.

V is TRBV7-8 and J is TRBJ1-1; 9 bases fit TRBD1. This CDR3 is built from 15 residues. CDR1 is SGHVS, CDR2 FQNEAQ, per germline. V gave up 5 bases and J gave up 0 bases; unmatched junction bases: 4. The CDR3 sequence: CASSTRDRVNTEAFF. In DNA, the CDR3 is TGTGCCAGCAGCACAAGGGACAGGGTGAACACTGAAGCTTTCTTT. Full variable domain (outside the CDR3, taken from reference TRBV7-8 and TRBJ1-1): GAGVSQSPRYKVAKRGQDVALRCDPISGHVSLFWYQQALGQGPEFLTYFQNEAQLDKSGLPSDRFFAERPEGSVSTLKIQRTQQEDSAVYLCASSTRDRVNTEAFFGQGTRLTVV.

The chain links TRBV5-5 to TRBJ1-5; 7 nucleotides line up with TRBD1. Trimming removed 4 bases from V and 4 bases from J; junction bases left unmatched: 11. Looked up from germline, CDR1 is SGHKS and CDR2 is YYEKEE (reference sequence). The CDR3 is 16 residues long. The chain's CDR3 is CASSAGTGTDNQPQHF. In DNA form, the CDR3 reads TGTGCCAGCAGCGCCGGAACCGGGACAGATAATCAGCCCCAGCATTTT.